This T cell receptor beta chain was captured by sequencing in a study of OX40 agonist ivuxolimab in advanced cancers. Overall study findings and caveats: Individuals who were partial responders at 0.1-3.0 mg/kg had clonal expansion that ranked among the lowest. Low normalized T-cell clonal expansion was also seen in some nonresponders. CD8+ T cells (on average) carried more expanded clones than CD4+ T cells. By week 6 at 0.1 to 3.0 mg/kg, blood CD4+ and CD8+ T cells had expanded clonally.

The CDR3 contains 14 residues. With 1 base clipped from V and 5 bases from J, the junction kept 4 bases outside the gene matches. Germline CDR1 reads LGHNA; CDR2 reads YSLEER. Clones were sequenced by immunoSEQ multiplex PCR, and TCRdb holds only the in-frame ones, with some missing. The sample has under 75,000 clones, roughly 85% seen once. In the case of this clone: Its target is unknown.

The receptor was derived from an adult with an advanced solid tumor such as melanoma, head and neck, liver or kidney cancer. Sequenced here: CD4+ or CD8+ T cells sorted from blood, sampled in a trial of the OX40 agonist ivuxolimab. The chain carries TRBV4-3 and TRBJ2-5, with 7 bases fitting TRBD1. Written as DNA, the CDR3 is TGCGCCAGCAGCCAAGGACAGGGCGCGGAGACCCAGTACTTC. This gives the protein CASSQGQGAETQYF.